This T cell receptor beta chain was identified in a study of a mutant IDH1 vaccine in newly diagnosed glioma. Study in general: Patients had received radiotherapy, temozolomide, or both previously, most receiving both.

The table came from immunoSEQ multiplex PCR; TCRdb's copy has only in-frame clones and leaves some out. The sample lists just over 60,000 clones, around 83% occurring once. A word on this clone: The antigen is undetermined.

V gave up 2 bases and J gave up 3 bases, with 11 bases separating them. The CDR3 consists of 14 residues. Germline V gene sequence: CDR1 KGHSH, CDR2 LQKENI. General study points: It seemed that pseudoprogression was not linked to changes in the top peripheral T cell clonotypes.

Indicated time point: week 47, end of study. Mutant IDH1 20-mer peptide, at 300 ug, made up each vaccine dose, with topical imiquimod. The sample consisted of PBMCs, taken from a glioma patient whose treatment included an IDH1 peptide vaccine. The sequence came from a man aged 30-40 years with glioma. V is TRBV18 and J is TRBJ2-7; TRBD1 is a possible D gene (5 bases). In DNA, the CDR3 is TGTGCCAGCTCACCAGCGGACAACAGCTACGAGCAGTACTTC. Encoded protein: CASSPADNSYEQYF.